These 25 T cell receptor beta chains were all obtained from the same sample, sequenced in a study of blood T cells in healthy people across ages. It was with a sample-barcoded 5' primer and a J-beta primer mix that a second PCR of about 6 to 12 cycles was run. TCRdb processed the 5' RACE reads anew with MiXCR; each CDR3 protein has one entry. The sample records about 1.7 million distinct CDR3 sequences, 28% being singletons. Sequenced: blood. The source is a woman aged 25 to 39 in good health.

This clonotype appeared a few times. The CDR3 nucleotides read TGTGCCAGCAGCTCATCGGCTAGCGGTGTCTACGAGCAGTACTTC. Translating it yields CASSSSASGVYEQYF. The chain employs TRBV7-2 and TRBJ2-7; 7 nucleotides line up with TRBD2. Trimming cost V 4 bases and J 3 bases; bases outside gene matches: 9. Germline V lookup: CDR1 SGHTA, CDR2 FQGNSA. The CDR3 has 15 amino acids.

The chain has TRBV20-1 and TRBJ2-3; perhaps TRBD1 as D (5 bases). Germline V gene data show CDR1 as DFQATT and CDR2 as SNEGSKA (reference sequence). V lost 1 base, J lost 2 bases, and 13 bases lay in between. CDR3 size: 15 residues. The CDR3 coding sequence is TGCAGTGCTAGAGCCAGGGTAATCGCCACAGATACGCAGTATTTT. Translation gives CSARARVIATDTQYF.

This clonotype has more than one count but fewer than ten. Its ends do not fully match the called genes, so a read error is possible. The chain has TRBV5-1 and TRBJ2-7; 8 bases fit TRBD1. Germline V lookup: CDR1 SGHRS, CDR2 YFSETQ. The CDR3 has 16 amino acids. The CDR3 nucleotides read TGCGTCAGCAGCTTGGCCGGGACAGGAGCTTCCTACGAGCAGTACTTC. The encoded protein is CVSSLAGTGASYEQYF.

This clonotype came up a few times. The chain is built from TRBV6-6 and TRBJ2-1; TRBD2 agrees at 10 bases. CDR3 size: 15 residues. Per the germline V gene, CDR1 is MNHNY and CDR2 is SVGAGI (reference sequence). Trimming cost V 5 bases and J 4 bases; bases outside gene matches: 5. The CDR3 region has the DNA TGTGCCAGCAGTAATCTAGCGGGGGTATACAATGAGCAGTTCTTC. It codes for CASSNLAGVYNEQFF.

The chain has TRBV6-2 or TRBV6-3 and TRBJ2-7; D may be TRBD2 (6 bases). There are 15 residues in the CDR3. Looked up from germline, CDR1 is MNHEY and CDR2 is SVGEGT. V dropped 6 bases and J dropped 5 bases, with 20 bases sitting between them. The CDR3 spells CASRTRGRSGDEQYF. CDR3 in DNA: TGTGCCAGCAGGACGAGGGGCCGGTCGGGGGACGAGCAGTACTTC.

The V call is TRBV11-2, the J call TRBJ1-2; D ambiguous. The germline CDR1 and CDR2 sequences are SGHAT and FQNNGV. CDR3 length: 15 amino acids. Trimming removed 5 bases at V and 4 bases at J, with 17 bases between. The CDR3 region has the DNA TGTGCCAGCAGCCCTTCCGGCGTCTCCCCCTATGGCTACACCTTC. It codes for CASSPSGVSPYGYTF.

The V gene is TRBV7-9, the J gene TRBJ2-7, with a possible D match to TRBD1 (5 bases). Germline CDR1 and CDR2: SEHNR and FQNEAQ (reference sequence). This CDR3 comprises 13 residues. V lost 8 bases and J lost 6, with 17 bases in between. In DNA, the CDR3 is TGTGCCAGCCAGGGCCTCGGGTTGGGCGAGCAGTACTTC. This sequence encodes CASQGLGLGEQYF.

This chain joins TRBV14 and TRBJ1-2; D not certain. Germline V gene data show CDR1 as SGHDN and CDR2 as FVKESK. The CDR3 has 14 residues. The V end lost 4 bases, the J end lost 2 bases, and 11 bases lay between the germline ends. The CDR3 DNA sequence: TGTGCCAGCAGCCCCTTCCAGCAGAACTATGGCTACACCTTC. Protein: CASSPFQQNYGYTF.

In its sample, this clonotype was seen many times. The rearrangement links TRBV7-9 to TRBJ2-4; 7 bases map to TRBD1. V trimming: 5 bases; J trimming: 0 bases; junction bases outside the gene matches: 7. Germline lookup yields CDR1 SEHNR and CDR2 FQNEAQ (reference sequence). This CDR3 is 16 amino acids long. This CDR3 is CASSRTTGIAKNIQYF. CDR3 DNA: TGTGCCAGCAGCCGTACGACAGGGATAGCCAAAAACATTCAGTACTTC.

This clonotype was seen a few times. The chain employs TRBV2 and TRBJ1-5, with D tentatively TRBD1 (6 bases). The CDR3 totals 19 residues. The V gene lost 11 bases and the J gene lost 5 bases, with 34 bases spanning the gap. CDR1 and CDR2 from the germline V gene are SNHLY and FYNNEI. DNA for the CDR3: TGTGCCTCTCAGGGGATAGTAGACCAAGGACACCCCCTGGATCAGCCCCAGCATTTT. Amino acid sequence: CASQGIVDQGHPLDQPQHF. Looking up the rest from reference TRBV2 and TRBJ1-5 gives the full variable domain: EPEVTQTPSHQVTQMGQEVILRCVPISNHLYFYWYRQILGQKVEFLVSFYNNEISEKSEIFDDQFSVERPDGSNFTLKIRSTKLEDSAMYFCASQGIVDQGHPLDQPQHFGDGTRLSIL.

This clonotype turned up a few times. This sequence joins TRBV25-1 and TRBJ1-4; D remains ambiguous. This CDR3 spans 13 amino acids. Germline CDR1 is MGHDK and CDR2 is SYGVNS. V was shortened by 5 bases and J by 4 bases, with 8 bases between the two germline ends. CDR3 in DNA: TGTGCCAGCAGTCGGCAGCGTAATGAAAAACTGTTTTTT. Residues: CASSRQRNEKLFF.

This clonotype was found a few times. Here the CDR3 reads CSALDRGQETQYF. The CDR3 DNA reads as TGCAGTGCTCTTGACAGGGGGCAAGAGACCCAGTACTTC. The chain couples TRBV20-1 to TRBJ2-5; TRBD1 matches at 9 bases. This CDR3 region has 13 residues. CDR1 and CDR2 from the germline V gene are DFQATT and SNEGSKA (reference sequence). V lost 5 bases, J lost 2 bases, and 3 bases stayed unmatched.

This chain connects TRBV5-1 to TRBJ2-2; 8 bases line up with TRBD1. CDR3 length: 15 residues. Germline V gene sequence: CDR1 SGHRS, CDR2 YFSETQ. The V segment lost 4 bases and the J segment 2 bases; nucleotides outside the gene matches: 4. CDR3 sequence: CASSDGQGNTGELFF. The DNA for the CDR3 is TGCGCCAGCAGCGACGGACAGGGCAACACCGGGGAGCTGTTTTTT. The full variable domain, its missing parts supplied by reference TRBV5-1 and TRBJ2-2, is KAGVTQTPRYLIKTRGQQVTLSCSPISGHRSVSWYQQTPGQGLQFLFEYFSETQRNKGNFPGRFSGRQFSNSRSEMNVSTLELGDSALYLCASSDGQGNTGELFFGEGSRLTVL.

Worth noting for this clonotype: This clone may be a read error of a much larger clone one base away. The CDR3 does not end in the conserved phenylalanine or tryptophan, so this is likely a read error. DNA of the CDR3: TGCAGCGCTTTGCCGTCCTACAATGAGCAGTTCGTC. This gives the protein CSALPSYNEQFV. This chain links TRBV29-1 with TRBJ2-1; D not resolved. V was pared by 7 bases and J by 1 base, with 8 bases between. Germline-derived CDR1 and CDR2 are SQVTM and ANQGSEA. The CDR3 extends over 12 amino acids.

The sample holds a few counts of this clonotype. This chain connects TRBV7-2 to TRBJ1-5; D possibly corresponds to TRBD1 (5 bases). The germline CDR1 and CDR2 sequences are SGHTA and FQGNSA. The CDR3 is 13 amino acids. V was cut by 5 bases and J by 11 bases, with 16 bases left in between. CDR3 in amino acids: CASSKGARAAQHF. The CDR3 nucleotides read TGTGCCAGCAGCAAAGGGGCCAGGGCGGCCCAGCATTTT.

The chain couples TRBV29-1 to TRBJ2-7, with TRBD2 matching 9 bases. The V segment lost 0 bases and the J segment 5 bases; nucleotides outside the gene matches: 11. This CDR3 contains 16 residues. CDR1 is SQVTM and CDR2 is ANQGSEA in the germline V gene. CDR3 protein: CSVEERGGATDDEQYF. In nucleotides, the CDR3 is TGCAGCGTTGAAGAGCGCGGGGGGGCGACGGATGACGAGCAGTACTTC.

This clonotype was found a few times. This rearrangement joins TRBV5-1 to TRBJ1-1; no clear D gene. Per the germline V gene, CDR1 is SGHRS and CDR2 is YFSETQ. This CDR3 is 16 amino acids long. V gave up 4 bases and J gave up 3 bases, with 19 bases separating them. Here the CDR3 DNA reads TGCGCCAGCAGCCCGCGGTCGGGATCAGGAGACACTGAAGCTTTCTTT. It yields the protein CASSPRSGSGDTEAFF.

The chain recombines TRBV12-3 or TRBV12-4 with TRBJ2-3, with TRBD1 identical over 8 bases. J lost 2 bases, V lost 4 bases, and 8 bases had no gene match. This CDR3 region has 16 residues. The CDR3 reads CASSWAGGENTDTQYF. In DNA, the CDR3 is TGTGCCAGCAGTTGGGCAGGGGGCGAAAACACAGATACGCAGTATTTT.

The chain joins TRBV29-1 to TRBJ1-2, with 9 bases matching TRBD1. V shed 3 bases, J shed 6 bases, and the junction held 8 bases outside the gene matches. This CDR3 spans 14 amino acids. CDR1 SQVTM and CDR2 ANQGSEA come from the germline V gene. The CDR3 nucleotides read TGCAGCGTTGATAAGGGACAGGGAAGAGATGGCTACACCTTC. Translation: CSVDKGQGRDGYTF.

Turning to this clonotype: It may be a read error: a sequence one base away is much more abundant. This chain's CDR3 is CAWSERLAAERYF. The CDR3 nucleotides read TGTGCCTGGAGTGAAAGGCTAGCTGCCGAGCGGTACTTC. This chain links TRBV30 with TRBJ2-7; tentative D call: TRBD2 (5 bases). Germline V gene lookup returns CDR1 GTSNPN and CDR2 SVGIG (reference sequence). CDR3 length equals 13 residues.

This clonotype has a handful of counts. The chain uses TRBV12-3 or TRBV12-4 and TRBJ2-7, with 8 nucleotides matching TRBD2. The CDR3 is 15 amino acids. V shed 7 bases and J 7 bases; nucleotides not matched to a gene: 15. CDR3 protein: CASTHGLAGLREQYF. In DNA, the CDR3 is TGTGCCAGCACCCATGGATTAGCGGGACTGAGAGAGCAGTACTTC.

Worth noting for this clonotype: The junction does not match germline at one end; this may be a read error. This rearrangement joins TRBV29-1 to TRBJ2-1; TRBD1 or TRBD2 may be the D gene (5 bases each). The V gene's germline CDR1 is SQVTM and CDR2 ANQGSEA. The CDR3 has 15 residues. CDR3: CSVDGTGHNYNELFF. DNA for the CDR3: TGCAGCGTCGACGGGACGGGGCACAACTACAATGAGCTGTTCTTC.

The chain combines TRBV2 with TRBJ2-1; possible D gene TRBD1, 5 bases. The DNA end is more similar to TRBJ2-7, so the J call may be wrong. This CDR3 region has 16 residues. From germline, CDR1 is SNHLY and CDR2 FYNNEI. CDR3 coding DNA: TGTGCCAGCAGTGAAGTTGCTTGGGGCTTGTACAATGAGCAGTACTTC. This sequence encodes CASSEVAWGLYNEQYF.

This clonotype was found many times. The chain combines TRBV3-1 with TRBJ2-5; 14 nucleotides line up with TRBD2. This CDR3 region has 17 residues. CDR1 is LGHDT and CDR2 is YNNKEL in the germline V gene (reference sequence). V lost 4 bases to trimming and J lost 7 bases; unmatched junction nucleotides: 11. DNA of the CDR3: TGTGCCAGCAGCCTAAGGGGGACTAGCGGGGGACCGGGGACCCAGTACTTC. This gives the protein CASSLRGTSGGPGTQYF.

The rearrangement uses TRBV20-1 and TRBJ1-2, with TRBD1 matching over 8 bases. With V trimmed by 3 bases and J by 8 bases, 5 bases remained unmatched. Germline CDR1 and CDR2: DFQATT and SNEGSKA (reference sequence). This CDR3 is built from 12 residues. In DNA, the CDR3 is TGCAGTGCTAGCCCAGGGGGCGACGGCTACACCTTC. This encodes CSASPGGDGYTF.